These 7 T cell receptor beta chains were sequenced from one sample in a study of PD-1 blockade in classical Hodgkin lymphoma. No patient escaped relapse after autologous stem cell transplantation, and brentuximab vedotin exposure varied. Measured with immunoSEQ multiplex PCR; TCRdb has only the in-frame clones, and not every one. The data show about 98,000 clones, just under 95% seen once. Here the sequenced sample was peripheral blood mononuclear cells (PBMCs), taken at baseline. These receptors came from a human donor with classical Hodgkin lymphoma.

The genes are TRBV19 and TRBJ2-7; D assignment may be TRBD1 or TRBD2 (5 bases each). V was pared by 3 bases and J by 5 bases, with 14 bases between. Germline CDR1 LNHDA, CDR2 SQIVND (reference sequence). The CDR3 loop spans 14 amino acids. CDR3 bases: TGTGCCAGTAGTATTACCGGGACCTCTAACGAGCAGTACTTC. Translation gives CASSITGTSNEQYF.

The chain joins TRBV9 to TRBJ2-7; the D gene is possibly TRBD1 (5 bases). V gave up 4 bases and J gave up 5 bases, with 13 bases separating them. The CDR3 totals 13 residues. Germline V gene data show CDR1 as SGDLS and CDR2 as YYNGEE. The CDR3: CASSPQGVHEQYF. In DNA, the CDR3 is TGTGCCAGCAGCCCTCAAGGGGTCCACGAGCAGTACTTC.

This clone was detected only a few times. The chain uses TRBV29-1 and TRBJ2-3; 7 bases line up with TRBD2. Germline CDR1 is SQVTM and CDR2 is ANQGSEA. Trimming removed 3 bases from V and 4 bases from J; junction bases left unmatched: 13. The CDR3 contains 16 residues. CDR3 DNA sequence: TGCAGCGTTGAGGGTGGGGAGGGCCAGATAGCAGATACGCAGTATTTT. Its translation is CSVEGGEGQIADTQYF.

The chain uses TRBV7-2 and TRBJ2-2; tentative D call: TRBD2 (7 bases). The CDR3 covers 14 residues. V was trimmed by 5 bases and J by 5 bases, leaving 12 bases between them. The V gene's germline CDR1 is SGHTA and CDR2 FQGNSA. The CDR3 protein is CASSRTRGTGELFF. The CDR3 DNA reads TGTGCCAGCAGCAGGACTAGGGGGACCGGGGAGCTGTTTTTT.

V usage is TRBV19 and J usage is TRBJ2-4; 8 positions agree with TRBD2. CDR1 LNHDA and CDR2 SQIVND come from the germline V gene (reference sequence). This CDR3 comprises 16 residues. V gave up 3 bases and J gave up 1 base; unmatched junction bases: 5. The CDR3 sequence: CASSMPGLAAKNIQYF. In DNA form, the CDR3 reads TGTGCCAGTAGTATGCCAGGACTAGCCGCCAAAAACATTCAGTACTTC.

The V call is TRBV7-2, the J call TRBJ2-3; no definite D call. From germline, CDR1 is SGHTA and CDR2 FQGNSA. The CDR3 covers 13 residues. The V gene lost 5 bases and the J gene lost 0 bases, with 6 bases spanning the gap. The CDR3 reads CASSPTSTDTQYF. CDR3 bases: TGTGCCAGCAGCCCGACTAGCACAGATACGCAGTATTTT.

CDR3 sequence: CASSIGAFAAGLQETQYF. CDR3 coding DNA: TGTGCCAGTAGTATAGGGGCCTTTGCGGCAGGGCTACAAGAGACCCAGTACTTC. V gene TRBV19 combines with J gene TRBJ2-5; maybe TRBD1 (5 bases). Trimming shortened V by 1 base and J by 2 bases, and 20 bases separated the two germline ends. This CDR3 is built from 18 residues. Looked up from germline, CDR1 is LNHDA and CDR2 is SQIVND (reference sequence).